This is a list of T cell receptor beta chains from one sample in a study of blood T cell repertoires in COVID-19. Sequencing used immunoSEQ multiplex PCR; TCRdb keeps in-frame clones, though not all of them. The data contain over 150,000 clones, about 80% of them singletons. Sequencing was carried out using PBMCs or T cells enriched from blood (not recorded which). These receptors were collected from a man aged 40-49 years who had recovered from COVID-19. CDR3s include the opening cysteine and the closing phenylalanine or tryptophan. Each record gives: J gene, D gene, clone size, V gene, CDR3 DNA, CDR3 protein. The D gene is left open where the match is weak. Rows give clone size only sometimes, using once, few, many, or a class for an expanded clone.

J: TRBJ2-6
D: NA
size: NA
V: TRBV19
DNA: TGTGCCAGTAGTATAGATGGGGCCTCTGGGGCCAACGTCCTGACTTTC
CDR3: CASSIDGASGANVLTF

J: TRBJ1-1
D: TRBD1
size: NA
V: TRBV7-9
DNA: TGTGCCAGCAGGAGGACAGGGGAACCCACTGAAGCTTTCTTT
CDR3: CASRRTGEPTEAFF

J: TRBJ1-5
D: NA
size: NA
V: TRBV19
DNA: TGTGCCAGTAGCTCGATTCGCGATCAGCCCCAGCATTTT
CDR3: CASSSIRDQPQHF

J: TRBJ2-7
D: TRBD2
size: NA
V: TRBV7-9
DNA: TGTGCCAGCAGCTTAGGACTAGCGGGGGGGCCCTACGAGCAGTACTTC
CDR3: CASSLGLAGGPYEQYF

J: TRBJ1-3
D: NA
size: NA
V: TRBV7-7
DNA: TGTGCCAGCAGCTCCGCATTAGGGGGCTCTGGAAACACCATATATTTT
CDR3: CASSSALGGSGNTIYF

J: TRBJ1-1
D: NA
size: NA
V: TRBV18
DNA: TGTGCCAGCTCTTTTGGCGGGGAGAACACTGAAGCTTTCTTT
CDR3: CASSFGGENTEAFF

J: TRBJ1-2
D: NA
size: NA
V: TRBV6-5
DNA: TGTGCCACGCGACAACAGGGTCGACCAGATGGCTACACCTTC
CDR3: CATRQQGRPDGYTF

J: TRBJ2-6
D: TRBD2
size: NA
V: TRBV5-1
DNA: TGCGCCAGCAGCTCCAAGACTAGCGGGGTGATCTCTGGGGCCAACGTCCTGACTTTC
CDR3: CASSSKTSGVISGANVLTF

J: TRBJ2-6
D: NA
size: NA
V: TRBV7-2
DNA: TGTGCCAGCAGCGCTCAGGGTCCTGGGGCCAACGTCCTGACTTTC
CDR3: CASSAQGPGANVLTF

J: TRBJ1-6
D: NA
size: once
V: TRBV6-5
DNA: TGTGCCAGCAGTTACTCAGTCCGGGGTTCACCCCTCCACTTT
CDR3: CASSYSVRGSPLHF

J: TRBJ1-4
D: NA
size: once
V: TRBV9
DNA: TGTGCCAGCAGCCCAGGAGGGACGGATAATGAAAAACTGTTTTTT
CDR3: CASSPGGTDNEKLFF

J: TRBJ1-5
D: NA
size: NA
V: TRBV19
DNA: TGTGCCAGTAGTACCGGGACACGTTTCGGGAGCAATCAGCCCCAGCATTTT
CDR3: CASSTGTRFGSNQPQHF

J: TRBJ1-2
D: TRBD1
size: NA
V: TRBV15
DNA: TGTGCCACCAGCAGAGATTTGCACGGACAGGGGGATGGTGGCTACACCTTC
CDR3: CATSRDLHGQGDGGYTF

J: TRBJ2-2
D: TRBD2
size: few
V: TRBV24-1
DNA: TGTGCCACCAGTGGCACCCCTGGGACTAGCGGGGCGAACACCGGGGAGCTGTTTTTT
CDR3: CATSGTPGTSGANTGELFF

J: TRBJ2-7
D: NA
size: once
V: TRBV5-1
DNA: TGCGCCAGCAGCTTGGCCGGTGGAGAATCCGAGCAGTACTTC
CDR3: CASSLAGGESEQYF

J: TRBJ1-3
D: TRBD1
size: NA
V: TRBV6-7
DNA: TGTGCCAGCAGTCCCCTCTCCCCGACCGACAGGGCTGGAAACACCATATATTTT
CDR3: CASSPLSPTDRAGNTIYF

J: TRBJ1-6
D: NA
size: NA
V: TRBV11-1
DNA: TGTGCCAGCAGCCGGGGAGTGAATAATTCACCCCTCCACTTT
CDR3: CASSRGVNNSPLHF

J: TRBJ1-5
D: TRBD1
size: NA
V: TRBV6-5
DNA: TGTGCCAGCAGTCGAACTACAGGGGATAATCAGCCCCAGCATTTT
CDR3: CASSRTTGDNQPQHF

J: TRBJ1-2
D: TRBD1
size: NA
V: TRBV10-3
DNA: TGTGCCATCAGTGAAGGGGGCAAACGGACCAACTATGGCTACACCTTC
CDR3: CAISEGGKRTNYGYTF

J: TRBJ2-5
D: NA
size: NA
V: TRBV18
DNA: TGTGCCAGCTCCCCTCGGAGAGAGACCCAGTACTTC
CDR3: CASSPRRETQYF

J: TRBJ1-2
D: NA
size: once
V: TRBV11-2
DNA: TGTGCCAGCAGCCCCAAGGGACAACATGGCTACACCTTC
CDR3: CASSPKGQHGYTF

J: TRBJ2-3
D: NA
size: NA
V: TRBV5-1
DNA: TGCGCCAGCAGCTCCGGACAGCCTAGCACAGATACGCAGTATTTT
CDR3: CASSSGQPSTDTQYF

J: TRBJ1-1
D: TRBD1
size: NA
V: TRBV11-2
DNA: TGTGCCAGCACCCCCGTGGGAGTTGGACAGGGGGCTTTCTTT
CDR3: CASTPVGVGQGAFF

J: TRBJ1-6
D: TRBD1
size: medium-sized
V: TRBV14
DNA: TGTGCCAGCAGCCAGCGGACAGGCAGCTTCTTAAATTCACCCCTCCACTTT
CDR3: CASSQRTGSFLNSPLHF

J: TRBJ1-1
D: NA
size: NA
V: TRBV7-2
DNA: TGTGCCAGCAGCCCCTACAAAGACAGGACTGAAGCTTTCTTT
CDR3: CASSPYKDRTEAFF

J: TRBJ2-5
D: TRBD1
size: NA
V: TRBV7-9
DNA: TGTGCCAGCAGCTTATCCTCGACAGGGTTGGAGACCCAGTACTTC
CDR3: CASSLSSTGLETQYF

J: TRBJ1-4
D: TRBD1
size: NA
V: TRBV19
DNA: TGTGCCAGTAGTAGGCGACAGGGTGATGAAAAACTGTTTTTT
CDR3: CASSRRQGDEKLFF

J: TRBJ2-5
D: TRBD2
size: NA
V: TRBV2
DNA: TGTGCCAGCCGAACTAGCGCCAGCGAGACCCAGTACTTC
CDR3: CASRTSASETQYF

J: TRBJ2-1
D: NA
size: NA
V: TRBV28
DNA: TGTGCCAGCAGTTTAATTCGGGTAGAGCAGTTCTTC
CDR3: CASSLIRVEQFF

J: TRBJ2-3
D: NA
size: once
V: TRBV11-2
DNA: TGTGCCAGCAGCTTCACTGACACAGATACGCAGTATTTT
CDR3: CASSFTDTDTQYF

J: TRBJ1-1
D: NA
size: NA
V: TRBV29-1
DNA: TGCAGCGTTGAGGGCAGGCGGCGGGGTGAAGCTTTCTTT
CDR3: CSVEGRRRGEAFF

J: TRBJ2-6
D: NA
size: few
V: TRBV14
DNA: TGTGCCAGCAGCCAAGCCTTAGATCCCCTTAGAGGAACTGGGGCCAACGTCCTGACTTTC
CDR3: CASSQALDPLRGTGANVLTF

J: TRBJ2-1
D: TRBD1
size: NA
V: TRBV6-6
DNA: TGTGCCACTACGCCGGGGACAGAGAACAATGAGCAGTTCTTC
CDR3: CATTPGTENNEQFF

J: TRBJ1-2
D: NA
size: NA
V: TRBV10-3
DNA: TGTGCCATCAGTGCGGGAGCAGGGCAAGGCTACACCTTC
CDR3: CAISAGAGQGYTF

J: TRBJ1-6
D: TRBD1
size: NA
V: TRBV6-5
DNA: TGTGCCAGCAGACCCCCTGGGGGACAGAATTCACCCCTCCACTTT
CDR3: CASRPPGGQNSPLHF

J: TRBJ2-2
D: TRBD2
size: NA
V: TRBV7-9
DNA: TGTGCCAGCAGCTCCACGATGCGGGGGGACACCGGGGAGCTGTTTTTT
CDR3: CASSSTMRGDTGELFF

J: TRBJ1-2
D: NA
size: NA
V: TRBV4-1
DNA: TGCGCCAGCAGCCAGGCTGGACTTGGGTATGGCTACACCTTC
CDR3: CASSQAGLGYGYTF

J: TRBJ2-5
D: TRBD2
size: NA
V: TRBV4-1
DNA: TGCGCCAGCAGCCAAGGTCAATACCTCAGCGGGGGAGAGACCCAGTACTTC
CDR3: CASSQGQYLSGGETQYF

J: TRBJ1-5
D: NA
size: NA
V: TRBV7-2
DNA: TGTGCCAGCAGCCCCGGGGTACGTGAGCCCCAGCATTTT
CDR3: CASSPGVREPQHF

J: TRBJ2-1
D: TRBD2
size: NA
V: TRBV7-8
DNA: TGTGCCAGCAGCATAACTAGCGGGGTGGGCTCCTACAATGAGCAGTTCTTC
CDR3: CASSITSGVGSYNEQFF

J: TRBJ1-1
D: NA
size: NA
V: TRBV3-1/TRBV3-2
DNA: TGTGCCAGCAGCTCCGTCGGGGGAGCCCTAGAAGCTTTCTTT
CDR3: CASSSVGGALEAFF

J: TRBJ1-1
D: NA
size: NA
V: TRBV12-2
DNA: NA
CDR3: CASRFAGGSTEAFF

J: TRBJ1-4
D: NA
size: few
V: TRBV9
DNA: TGTGCCAGCAGCCCAGGGTTAGGTAATGAAAAACTGTTTTTT
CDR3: CASSPGLGNEKLFF

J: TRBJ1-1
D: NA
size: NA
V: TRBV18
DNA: TGTGCCAGCTCACCACGTCAAGGGGTGAACACTGAAGCTTTCTTT
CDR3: CASSPRQGVNTEAFF

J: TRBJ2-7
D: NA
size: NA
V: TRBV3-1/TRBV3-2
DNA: TGTGCCAGCAGCCGAGGGACCGGAGGGTACGAGCAGTACTTC
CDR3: CASSRGTGGYEQYF

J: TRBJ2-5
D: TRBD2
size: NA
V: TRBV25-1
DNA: TGTGCCAGCAGTGAAGGGGCGGGGGGGGAAGAGACCCAGTACTTC
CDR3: CASSEGAGGEETQYF

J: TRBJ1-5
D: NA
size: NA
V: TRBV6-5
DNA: TGTGCCAGCAGTTACTCGGCGGGCGGGGGGCCCCAGCATTTT
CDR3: CASSYSAGGGPQHF

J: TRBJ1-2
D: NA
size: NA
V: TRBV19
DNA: TGTGCCAGTAGTTTCACTGGGGGGGCGGACGGCTACACCTTC
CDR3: CASSFTGGADGYTF

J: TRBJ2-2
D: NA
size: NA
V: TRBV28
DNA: TGTGCCAGCAGTTTCACAAACACCGGGGAGCTGTTTTTT
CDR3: CASSFTNTGELFF

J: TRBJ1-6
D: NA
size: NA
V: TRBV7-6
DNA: TGTGCCAGCAGCTTAGAGTACCCGGGAGGCTATAATTCACCCCTCCACTTT
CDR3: CASSLEYPGGYNSPLHF

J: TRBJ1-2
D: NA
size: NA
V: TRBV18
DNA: TGTGCCAGCTCGAGTCGCTATGGCTACACCTTC
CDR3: CASSSRYGYTF